Each of the 6 T cell receptor beta chains below was sequenced from the same sample in a study of CD8 T cells in Susac syndrome. With random hexamers, reverse transcription was performed on about 0.45 to 1 ug of RNA. TCRdb re-analysed the immunoSEQ multiplex PCR reads in MiXCR, keeping a single row per CDR3 protein. Altogether about 110,000 distinct CDR3 sequences are present, about 96% being singletons, with the ten largest covering 0.096%. Sequenced input: CD4+ T cells from PBMCs. These receptors came from a human donor in good health.

The V call is TRBV11-2, the J call TRBJ2-2; D remains unclear. CDR3 length: 12 amino acids. Trimming removed 5 bases from V and 4 bases from J, with 5 bases in between. Germline lookup yields CDR1 SGHAT and CDR2 FQNNGV. CDR3 in DNA: TGTGCCAGCAGCCCCAGCACCGGGGAGCTGTTTTTT. It translates to CASSPSTGELFF. Looking up the rest from reference TRBV11-2 and TRBJ2-2 gives the full variable domain: EAGVAQSPRYKIIEKRQSVAFWCNPISGHATLYWYQQILGQGPKLLIQFQNNGVVDDSQLPKDRFSAERLKGVDSTLKIQPAKLEDSAVYLCASSPSTGELFFGEGSRLTVL.

The chain employs TRBV19 and TRBJ2-4; TRBD2 agrees at 11 bases. Germline CDR1 is LNHDA and CDR2 is SQIVND (reference sequence). The CDR3 sequence is 17 residues long. J was trimmed by 3 bases and V by 7 bases; bases with no gene match: 11. The CDR3 region has the DNA TGTGCCAGTAATAGTCTAGCGGGGGGTGTCGGCAAAAACATTCAGTACTTC. This sequence encodes CASNSLAGGVGKNIQYF.

Only one count was recorded for this clonotype. V usage is TRBV29-1 and J usage is TRBJ2-2; TRBD1 might be the D (5 bases). The CDR3 sequence is 14 residues long. V dropped 3 bases and J dropped 4 bases, with 12 bases sitting between them. CDR1 SQVTM and CDR2 ANQGSEA come from the germline V gene. CDR3 nucleotide sequence: TGCAGCGTTGACCCAGGGCCAACCACCGGGGAGCTGTTTTTT. It is translated as CSVDPGPTTGELFF.

The chain is built from TRBV3-1 and TRBJ1-5; the D gene is possibly TRBD1 (6 bases). Trimming removed 4 bases at V and 4 bases at J, with 11 bases between. The CDR3 is made up of 14 amino acids. Germline-derived CDR1 and CDR2 are LGHDT and YNNKEL (reference sequence). Here the CDR3 DNA reads TGTGCCAGCAGCCCCCGAGGGGGAAATCAGCCCCAGCATTTT. Amino acid sequence: CASSPRGGNQPQHF.

The V and J genes are TRBV4-3 and TRBJ2-3; 11 positions match TRBD2. CDR3 length equals 16 residues. In germline, CDR1 is LGHNA, CDR2 YSLEER. The V gene end was trimmed by 2 bases and the J gene end by 5 bases; junction bases not matched to a gene: 6. DNA for the CDR3: TGCGCCAGCAGCCAACTACTAGCGGGAGTAGTAGATACGCAGTATTTT. As protein: CASSQLLAGVVDTQYF.

V usage is TRBV19 and J usage is TRBJ2-3, with D possibly TRBD1 on 5 matching bases. CDR1 and CDR2 (germline): LNHDA, SQIVND (reference sequence). The CDR3 has 15 amino acids. Trimming pared 3 bases from V and 2 bases from J, leaving 12 bases between. The CDR3 sequence: CASSMYDRDTDTQYF. The CDR3 nucleotides are TGTGCCAGTAGTATGTATGACAGAGACACAGATACGCAGTATTTT.